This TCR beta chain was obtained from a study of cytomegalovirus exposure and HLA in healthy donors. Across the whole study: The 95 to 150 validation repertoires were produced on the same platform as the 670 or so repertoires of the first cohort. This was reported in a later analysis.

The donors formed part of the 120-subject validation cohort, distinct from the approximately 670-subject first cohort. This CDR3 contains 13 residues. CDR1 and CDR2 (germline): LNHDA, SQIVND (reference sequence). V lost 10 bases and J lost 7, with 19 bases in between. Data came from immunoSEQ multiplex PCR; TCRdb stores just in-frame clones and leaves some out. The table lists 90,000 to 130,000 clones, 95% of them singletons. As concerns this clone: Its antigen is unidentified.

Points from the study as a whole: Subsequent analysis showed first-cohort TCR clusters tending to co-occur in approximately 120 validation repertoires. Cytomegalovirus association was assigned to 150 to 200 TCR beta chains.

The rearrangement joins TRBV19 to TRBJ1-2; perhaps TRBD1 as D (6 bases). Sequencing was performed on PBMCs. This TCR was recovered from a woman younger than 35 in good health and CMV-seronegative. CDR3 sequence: CATYRAGSGGYTF. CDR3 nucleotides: TGTGCCACTTACAGGGCTGGGTCGGGTGGCTACACCTTC.